This record concerns one T cell receptor (beta chain) sequence. Other DNA sequences of this sample code for an identical CDR3. These data originate in a study of blood T cell repertoires in COVID-19. Study background: T cells, B-cell-depleted T cells, or PBMCs provided the cDNA or gDNA that served as material.

The ends lost 0 bases at V and 2 bases at J; junction bases unmatched: 3. Germline V CDR1 and CDR2: MGHRA, YSYEKL. CDR3 size: 16 residues. Original analysis: Using reference gene primer amplification, nucleated cell counts were estimated. Only in-frame clones appear in the TCRdb table, and some are missing; sequencing was by immunoSEQ multiplex PCR. V and J calls plus clone size are reproduced from that table; the DNA served to infer D and trimming. The sample carries some 130,000 clones, around 73% recorded once. The sequence was collected from a man aged 55-75 years who had recovered from COVID-19. V and J are TRBV4-1 and TRBJ1-5; TRBD1 matches 8 bases. The sample consisted of peripheral blood. DNA for the CDR3: TGCGCCAGCAGCCAAGATGCAGGGGGCGGCAATCAGCCCCAGCATTTT. Amino acid sequence: CASSQDAGGGNQPQHF.